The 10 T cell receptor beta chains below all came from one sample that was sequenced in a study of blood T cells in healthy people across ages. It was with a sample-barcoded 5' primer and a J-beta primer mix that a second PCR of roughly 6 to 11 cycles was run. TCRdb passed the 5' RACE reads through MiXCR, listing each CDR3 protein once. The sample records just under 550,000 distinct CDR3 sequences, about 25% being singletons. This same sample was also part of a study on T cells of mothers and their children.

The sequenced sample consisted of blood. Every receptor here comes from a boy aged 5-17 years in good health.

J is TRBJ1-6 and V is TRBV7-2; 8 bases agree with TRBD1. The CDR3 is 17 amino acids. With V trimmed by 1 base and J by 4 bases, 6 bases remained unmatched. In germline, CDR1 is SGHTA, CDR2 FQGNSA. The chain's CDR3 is CASSLGGTGPYNSPLHF. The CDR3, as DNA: TGTGCCAGCAGCTTAGGAGGGACAGGACCTTATAATTCACCCCTCCACTTT.

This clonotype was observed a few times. In DNA, the CDR3 is TGCGCCAGCAGCTTGGTAGCGGGAGGCAATGGGGCCAACGTCCTGACTTTC. This codes for CASSLVAGGNGANVLTF. This chain connects TRBV5-1 to TRBJ2-6, with 10 nucleotides matching TRBD2. This CDR3 has 17 amino acids. Germline trimming cut 0 bases from V and 3 bases from J; bases unmatched to any gene: 3. Germline assignment: CDR1 SGHRS and CDR2 YFSETQ.

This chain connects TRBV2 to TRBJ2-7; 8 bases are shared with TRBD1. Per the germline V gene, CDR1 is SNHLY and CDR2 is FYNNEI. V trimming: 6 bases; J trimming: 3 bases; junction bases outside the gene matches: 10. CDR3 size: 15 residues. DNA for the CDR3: TGTGCCAGCAGGTGGACTCGGACAGGGCACTACGAGCAGTACTTC. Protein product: CASRWTRTGHYEQYF. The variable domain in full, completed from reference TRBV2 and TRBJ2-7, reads EPEVTQTPSHQVTQMGQEVILRCVPISNHLYFYWYRQILGQKVEFLVSFYNNEISEKSEIFDDQFSVERPDGSNFTLKIRSTKLEDSAMYFCASRWTRTGHYEQYFGPGTRLTVT.

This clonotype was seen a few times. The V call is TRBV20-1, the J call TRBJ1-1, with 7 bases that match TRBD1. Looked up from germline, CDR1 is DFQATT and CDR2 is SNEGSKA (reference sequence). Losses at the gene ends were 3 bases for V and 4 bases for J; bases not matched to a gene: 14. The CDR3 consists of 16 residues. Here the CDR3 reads CSASPEEGAVATEAFF. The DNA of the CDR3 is TGCAGTGCTAGTCCGGAAGAGGGGGCGGTCGCCACTGAAGCTTTCTTT.

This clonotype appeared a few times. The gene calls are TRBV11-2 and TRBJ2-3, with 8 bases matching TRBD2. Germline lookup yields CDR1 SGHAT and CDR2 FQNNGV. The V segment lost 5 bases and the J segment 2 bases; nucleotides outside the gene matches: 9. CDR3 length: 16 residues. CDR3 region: CASSPGGASPTDTQYF. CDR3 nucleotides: TGTGCCAGCAGCCCCGGGGGGGCTTCCCCCACAGATACGCAGTATTTT.

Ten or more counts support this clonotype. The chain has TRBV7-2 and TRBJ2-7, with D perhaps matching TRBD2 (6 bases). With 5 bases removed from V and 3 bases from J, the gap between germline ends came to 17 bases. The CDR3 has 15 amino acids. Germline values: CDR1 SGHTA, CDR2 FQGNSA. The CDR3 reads CASSDPEGLIYEQYF. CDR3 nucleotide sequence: TGTGCCAGCAGCGATCCGGAGGGGTTGATCTACGAGCAGTACTTC.

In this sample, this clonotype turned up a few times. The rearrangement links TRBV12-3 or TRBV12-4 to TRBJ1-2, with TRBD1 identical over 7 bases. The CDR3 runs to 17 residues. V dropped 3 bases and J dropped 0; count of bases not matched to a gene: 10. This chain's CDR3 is CASSFRWAGGTNYGYTF. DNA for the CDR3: TGTGCCAGCAGTTTCAGATGGGCAGGGGGGACTAACTATGGCTACACCTTC.

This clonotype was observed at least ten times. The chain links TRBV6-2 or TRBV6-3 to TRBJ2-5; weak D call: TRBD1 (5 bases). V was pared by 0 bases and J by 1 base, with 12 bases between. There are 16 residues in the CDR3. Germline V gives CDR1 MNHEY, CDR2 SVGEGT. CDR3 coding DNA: TGTGCCAGCAGTTACTCGAACCAGGGTGGCCAAGAGACCCAGTACTTC. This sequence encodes CASSYSNQGGQETQYF.

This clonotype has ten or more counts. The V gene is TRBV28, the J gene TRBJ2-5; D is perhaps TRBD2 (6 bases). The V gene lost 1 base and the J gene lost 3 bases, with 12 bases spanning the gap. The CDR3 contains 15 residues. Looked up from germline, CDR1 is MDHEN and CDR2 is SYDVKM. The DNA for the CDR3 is TGTGCCAGCAGTTTATTGTCGGGGGTTGAAGAGACCCAGTACTTC. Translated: CASSLLSGVEETQYF. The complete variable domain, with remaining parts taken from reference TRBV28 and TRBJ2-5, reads DVKVTQSSRYLVKRTGEKVFLECVQDMDHENMFWYRQDPGLGLRLIYFSYDVKMKEKGDIPEGYSVSREKKERFSLILESASTNQTSMYLCASSLLSGVEETQYFGPGTRLLVL.

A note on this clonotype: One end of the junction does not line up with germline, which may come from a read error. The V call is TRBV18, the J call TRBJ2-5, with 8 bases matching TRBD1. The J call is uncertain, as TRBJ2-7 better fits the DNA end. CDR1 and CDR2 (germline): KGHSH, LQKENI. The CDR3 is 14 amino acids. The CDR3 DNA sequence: TGTACCAGCTCGCCGGACAGGGCGGTCTACGAGCAGTACTTC. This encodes CTSSPDRAVYEQYF.